This entry describes one T cell receptor beta chain. Positive CCR7 selection of CD45RO-negative cells yielded the naive CD8 cells, and terminally differentiated effector memory CD45RA+ cells were excluded. Original analysis: ImmunoSEQ output lacked quality scores and full-length reads, limiting matched filtering. Here immunoSEQ multiplex PCR was the method, and the copy in TCRdb shows in-frame clones only, minus some. That table gives V, J and clone size, and the DNA gave D and trimming. The sample has about 600,000 clones, 95% to 98% seen once. This specimen belongs to a study of shared clonotypes between healthy human individuals. CDR1 is MGHDK and CDR2 is SYGVNS in the germline V gene. The CDR3 has 14 residues. Trimming stripped 5 bases from V and 3 bases from J, with 11 bases between.

J is TRBJ1-5 and V is TRBV25-1; no clear D. The sequence derives from a man aged 25 to 40 in good health. Specimen: naive CD8+ T cells sorted from blood. CDR3 region: CASSPGSFNQPQHF. In DNA form, the CDR3 reads TGTGCCAGCAGTCCAGGAAGCTTCAATCAGCCCCAGCATTTT. Supplemented by reference TRBV25-1 and TRBJ1-5, the full variable domain reads EADIYQTPRYLVIGTGKKITLECSQTMGHDKMYWYQQDPGMELHLIHYSYGVNSTEKGDLSSESTVSRIRTEHFPLTLESARPSHTSQYLCASSPGSFNQPQHFGDGTRLSIL.